Listed below are T cell receptor beta chains from one sample, sequenced in a study of T cells after yellow fever vaccination. In TCRdb, the 5' RACE reads were re-called with MiXCR into one record per CDR3 protein. Among 500,000 to 650,000 distinct CDR3 sequences listed, roughly an eighth were seen once. The sample was PBMCs, taken on the day of the yellow fever booster vaccination. These receptors were collected from a man aged 30-40 years who received the YFV17D yellow fever vaccine. CDR3s include the opening cysteine and the closing phenylalanine or tryptophan. A D gene is named only where the DNA matches it firmly. Only some rows state a clone size, as once, few, many or a class for expanded clones.

TRBJ1-4 NA TRBV6-1 few TGTGCCAGCAGTCCTCCGGGACGGCTAAATGAAAAACTGTTTTTT CASSPPGRLNEKLFF
TRBJ1-1 NA TRBV5-4 NA TGTGCCAGCAGCGGGGAGGCAGGGAGGAATCCAGCTTTCTTT CASSGEAGRNPAFF
TRBJ2-7 TRBD1 TRBV20-1 NA TGCAGTGCTTCGGACAGGCTCGTCTACGAGCAGTACTTC CSASDRLVYEQYF
TRBJ2-4 TRBD1 TRBV20-1 NA TGCAGTGCCCCCGGCCCGACAGGGAGTTGGGACATTCAGTACTTC CSAPGPTGSWDIQYF
TRBJ1-5 NA TRBV20-1 NA TGCAGTGCTGCCCCCATGGACAGCAATCAGCCCCAGCATTTT CSAAPMDSNQPQHF
TRBJ2-3 NA TRBV20-1 NA TGCAGTGCTAGCGCCCGGCGGGGCACAGATACGCAGTATTTT CSASARRGTDTQYF
TRBJ1-6 NA TRBV10-3 NA TGTGCCATCGCTAGTACAGGGACGAATTCACCCCTCCACTTT CAIASTGTNSPLHF
TRBJ2-1 NA TRBV27 few TGTGCCAGCCGCAGTCCCCTTAGCGATGAGCAGTTCTTC CASRSPLSDEQFF
TRBJ1-1 NA TRBV5-6 NA TGTGCCAGCAGCTTGGGTGCTGTTGCAAACACTGAAGCTTTCTTT CASSLGAVANTEAFF
TRBJ2-3 NA TRBV10-3 few TGTGCCATCAGTGACGGTCTAGCCACAGATACGCAGTATTTT CAISDGLATDTQYF
TRBJ2-1 TRBD2 TRBV11-1 NA TGTGCCAGCAGCTTAGCCCCAACAGGGAAAGCGGGAGGTTTGGGAAAACCTGAGCAGTTCTTC CASSLAPTGKAGGLGKPEQFF
TRBJ2-2 TRBD1 TRBV27 few TGTGTCAGTAGACAGGGGGGTGGCACCGGGGAGCTGTTTTTT CVSRQGGGTGELFF
TRBJ2-3 NA TRBV24-1 many TGTGCCACCAGTGATGGGGGGGCCACAGATACGCAGTATTTT CATSDGGATDTQYF
TRBJ2-7 TRBD1 TRBV5-1 few TGCGCCAGCAGGTACAGGGGTATTAACGACGAGCAGTACTTC CASRYRGINDEQYF
TRBJ2-1 NA TRBV20-1 NA TGCAGTGTCTTTTTGGACATAACGAATGAGCAGTTCTTC CSVFLDITNEQFF
TRBJ1-4 TRBD1 TRBV12-5 NA TGTGCTAGTGGATCAGGGGGCGAAAAACTGTTTTTT CASGSGGEKLFF
TRBJ2-5 NA TRBV6-5 few TGTGCCAGCAGTTACGCCTTAGCGAGAAAAGAGACCCAGTACTTC CASSYALARKETQYF
TRBJ2-1 TRBD1 TRBV5-1 few TGCGCCAGCAGCTTTGGGACAGCCGGTTTCTCTGAGCAGTTCTTC CASSFGTAGFSEQFF
TRBJ1-6 NA TRBV2 NA TGTGCCAGCAGTGAAGTGGGCGGGGATTCACCCCTCCACTTT CASSEVGGDSPLHF
TRBJ2-1 TRBD2 TRBV19 few TGTGCCAGTAACGCGGGGGGCTATGAGCAGTTCTTC CASNAGGYEQFF
TRBJ2-7 NA TRBV14 NA TGTGCCAGCAGCCAAAAGAGGAGAGATGTGGACTACGAGCAGTACTTC CASSQKRRDVDYEQYF
TRBJ1-2 NA TRBV5-5 NA TGTGCCAGCAGAAATCCAGCGCGGACACTTAACTATGGCTACACCTTC CASRNPARTLNYGYTF
TRBJ2-3 NA TRBV28 many TGTGCCAGCAGTTTTACCCCGATCACAGATACGCAGTATTTT CASSFTPITDTQYF
TRBJ1-4 NA TRBV30 few TGTGCCTGGAGTCGGTCAACTAATGAAAAACTGTTTTTT CAWSRSTNEKLFF
TRBJ2-5 NA TRBV7-9 NA TGTGCCAGCAGCTCATCGTGGGGCGAACTAGAGACCCAGTACTTC CASSSSWGELETQYF